Shown below are 24 T cell receptor beta chains from a single sample sequenced in a study of blood T cell repertoires in COVID-19. Clones were read by immunoSEQ multiplex PCR, and TCRdb kept only the in-frame ones, dropping some. Of 70,000 to 80,000 clones in the sample, roughly 82% were seen once. Input material: peripheral blood. These receptors were obtained from a human donor in a cohort sampled during active COVID-19.

The chain couples TRBV7-3 to TRBJ2-3; 7 bases match TRBD2. The CDR3 runs 15 residues. V lost 2 bases and J lost 4; bases outside the gene matches: 6. Germline V gives CDR1 SGHTA, CDR2 FQGTGA. As DNA, the CDR3 is TGTGCCAGCAGCTTACGTGGGAGGGCCGCAGATACGCAGTATTTT. It is translated as CASSLRGRAADTQYF.

The chain uses TRBV6-5 and TRBJ1-5; weak D call: TRBD1 (5 bases). Trimming shortened V by 7 bases and J by 7 bases, and 14 bases separated the two germline ends. Germline loops: CDR1 MNHEY, CDR2 SVGAGI. The CDR3 totals 13 residues. The DNA of the CDR3 is TGTGCCAGCAAGCAGGGCCCCTTACAGCCCCAGCATTTT. Translated: CASKQGPLQPQHF.

J is TRBJ2-7 and V is TRBV5-1; maybe TRBD1 (6 bases). The length of the CDR3 is 13 residues. Germline V gives CDR1 SGHRS, CDR2 YFSETQ. The V gene lost 0 bases and the J gene lost 9 bases, with 13 bases spanning the gap. Here the CDR3 reads CASSLGSGERQYF. CDR3 DNA: TGCGCCAGCAGCTTGGGATCAGGGGAGCGGCAGTACTTC. Variable domain in full (rest from reference TRBV5-1 and TRBJ2-7): KAGVTQTPRYLIKTRGQQVTLSCSPISGHRSVSWYQQTPGQGLQFLFEYFSETQRNKGNFPGRFSGRQFSNSRSEMNVSTLELGDSALYLCASSLGSGERQYFGPGTRLTVT.

The CDR3: CASSLGDRANEKLFF. CDR3 DNA: TGTGCCAGCAGCTTGGGGGACAGGGCGAATGAAAAACTGTTTTTT. The gene calls are TRBV5-8 and TRBJ1-4, with 9 bases aligning to TRBD1. Germline V gives CDR1 SGHTS, CDR2 YDEGEE. The V and J ends lost 0 bases and 5 bases, in that order; junction bases with no gene match: 2. There are 15 residues in the CDR3.

V gene TRBV9 combines with J gene TRBJ1-6; no definite D call. CDR1 SGDLS and CDR2 YYNGEE come from the germline V gene. V shed 0 bases and J shed 6 bases, with 10 bases lying between them. CDR3 length: 15 amino acids. The CDR3 protein is CASSVVSGLNSPLHF. The DNA for the CDR3 is TGTGCCAGCAGCGTAGTCAGCGGGCTTAATTCACCCCTCCACTTT.

The chain carries TRBV11-3 and TRBJ2-1; 8 nucleotides align to TRBD2. The trim removed 3 bases at V and 5 bases at J, leaving 3 bases unmatched. This CDR3 is 14 amino acids long. Per germline, CDR1 SGHNT and CDR2 YENEEA. CDR3 region: CASSFGTSDNEQFF. DNA for the CDR3: TGTGCCAGCAGCTTCGGGACTAGTGACAATGAGCAGTTCTTC.

The chain carries TRBV18 and TRBJ1-2; 7 bases line up with TRBD1. The CDR3 has 14 residues. Germline V gene data show CDR1 as KGHSH and CDR2 as LQKENI. The V segment lost 3 bases and the J segment 7 bases; nucleotides outside the gene matches: 8. CDR3 residues: CASSPLQGEGGYTF. In DNA, the CDR3 is TGTGCCAGCTCACCTCTCCAGGGGGAAGGTGGCTACACCTTC.

This chain connects TRBV18 to TRBJ2-5; D not resolved. This CDR3 contains 15 residues. Germline-derived CDR1 and CDR2 are KGHSH and LQKENI. The germline V and J ends were trimmed by 1 base and 0 bases, with 9 bases remaining between them. The CDR3 sequence is CASSPQHPNQETQYF. The DNA for the CDR3 is TGTGCCAGCTCACCACAACACCCGAACCAAGAGACCCAGTACTTC.

This sequence joins TRBV7-9 and TRBJ2-2, with a possible D match to TRBD2 (5 bases). CDR1 and CDR2 from the germline V gene are SEHNR and FQNEAQ (reference sequence). Trimming removed 1 base from V and 5 bases from J, with 5 bases in between. This CDR3 region has 13 residues. The CDR3 loop is CASSLGGTGELFF. CDR3 in DNA: TGTGCCAGCAGCTTAGGAGGGACCGGGGAGCTGTTTTTT.

J is TRBJ2-7 and V is TRBV10-1, with D possibly being TRBD1 (6 bases). V gave up 4 bases and J gave up 6 bases, with 10 bases separating them. Germline V gene lookup returns CDR1 WNHNN and CDR2 SYGVQD (reference sequence). The CDR3 consists of 12 residues. The CDR3 bases are TGCGCCAGCAGTGGCCCGACAGGCGAGCAGTACTTC. This encodes CASSGPTGEQYF.

This rearrangement joins TRBV12-5 to TRBJ1-1; TRBD1 matches 9 bases. Trimming at V came to 3 bases and at J to 1 base, leaving 3 bases not matched to a gene. CDR3 size: 15 residues. CDR1 and CDR2 (germline): LGHNT, FRNRAP. The CDR3 sequence is CASGFWGQGNTEAFF. The CDR3 DNA reads TGTGCTAGTGGTTTTTGGGGACAGGGGAACACTGAAGCTTTCTTT.

This rearrangement joins TRBV19 to TRBJ1-1; TRBD1 might be the D (6 bases). This CDR3 is 15 amino acids long. The germline gives CDR1 LNHDA, CDR2 SQIVND (reference sequence). V gave up 5 bases and J gave up 6 bases, with 19 bases separating them. The CDR3 region is CASSGRDKGGPEAFF. The CDR3, as DNA: TGTGCCAGTAGTGGTAGGGACAAAGGGGGACCTGAAGCTTTCTTT. Full variable domain (remainder filled in from reference TRBV19 and TRBJ1-1): DGGITQSPKYLFRKEGQNVTLSCEQNLNHDAMYWYRQDPGQGLRLIYYSQIVNDFQKGDIAEGYSVSREKKESFPLTVTSAQKNPTAFYLCASSGRDKGGPEAFFGQGTRLTVV.

This chain uses TRBV5-1 with TRBJ1-1; tentative D call: TRBD1 (5 bases). Trimming removed 0 bases at V and 8 bases at J, with 14 bases between. The CDR3 contains 14 residues. The germline CDR1 and CDR2 sequences are SGHRS and YFSETQ. The CDR3 loop reads CASSLGGSSQEAFF. CDR3 DNA: TGCGCCAGCAGCTTGGGGGGCAGCAGCCAAGAAGCTTTCTTT.

V is TRBV10-3 and J is TRBJ2-7; D remains unclear. CDR3 size: 13 residues. Germline V CDR1 and CDR2: ENHRY, SYGVKD. V gave up 11 bases and J gave up 6 bases, with 20 bases separating them. This chain's CDR3 is CAPSALPGGEQYF. The CDR3 DNA is TGTGCCCCCTCAGCCCTCCCGGGTGGCGAGCAGTACTTC.

The chain employs TRBV5-1 and TRBJ1-6, with D possibly TRBD1 on 5 matching bases. Looked up from germline, CDR1 is SGHRS and CDR2 is YFSETQ. Trimming removed 4 bases at V and 5 bases at J, with 13 bases between. The CDR3 length is 15 residues. The CDR3 loop is CASSRQGLDNSPLHF. CDR3 sequence (DNA): TGCGCCAGCAGCCGTCAGGGTCTCGATAATTCACCCCTCCACTTT.

The gene calls are TRBV3-1 (or the pseudogene TRBV3-2) and TRBJ2-5; D gene ambiguous. The V end lost 1 base, the J end lost 2 bases, and 5 bases lay between the germline ends. The length of the CDR3 is 13 residues. Germline CDR1 is LGHDT and CDR2 is YNNKEL (reference sequence). In DNA, the CDR3 is TGTGCCAGCAGCCAAGGCCTACAAGAGACCCAGTACTTC. Its protein is CASSQGLQETQYF.

This chain connects TRBV28 to TRBJ1-4; TRBD1 matches 7 bases. This CDR3 comprises 16 residues. CDR1 MDHEN and CDR2 SYDVKM come from the germline V gene. Germline trimming cut 2 bases from V and 5 bases from J; bases unmatched to any gene: 8. CDR3 residues: CASSLGGTVLNEKLFF. CDR3 coding DNA: TGTGCCAGCAGTTTAGGTGGGACAGTCCTAAATGAAAAACTGTTTTTT. Complete variable domain (other parts from reference TRBV28 and TRBJ1-4): DVKVTQSSRYLVKRTGEKVFLECVQDMDHENMFWYRQDPGLGLRLIYFSYDVKMKEKGDIPEGYSVSREKKERFSLILESASTNQTSMYLCASSLGGTVLNEKLFFGSGTQLSVL.

V gene TRBV7-9 combines with J gene TRBJ2-5, with 9 bases aligning to TRBD2. Looked up from germline, CDR1 is SEHNR and CDR2 is FQNEAQ (reference sequence). This CDR3 has 16 amino acids. The J segment lost 4 bases and the V segment lost 1 base, leaving 7 bases of the junction unmatched. The CDR3 protein is CASSLGQAGGPETQYF. The CDR3 nucleotides are TGTGCCAGCAGCTTAGGACAAGCGGGGGGCCCAGAGACCCAGTACTTC.

The rearrangement uses TRBV15 and TRBJ2-4; TRBD2 matches 8 bases. Germline assignment: CDR1 LNHNV and CDR2 YYDKDF (reference sequence). Trimming took 0 bases from V and 1 from J; bases not matched to a gene: 5. This CDR3 spans 17 amino acids. The CDR3, as DNA: TGTGCCACCAGCAGAGAGCCCCCTAGCGGGGCCAAAAACATTCAGTACTTC. It translates to CATSREPPSGAKNIQYF.

The chain combines TRBV11-2 with TRBJ2-1, with D perhaps TRBD1 (6 bases). Germline V CDR1 and CDR2: SGHAT, FQNNGV. The CDR3 covers 16 residues. V was pared by 4 bases and J by 3 bases, with 16 bases between. The CDR3 loop reads CASSSYTGNIYNEQFF. The CDR3 DNA reads as TGTGCCAGCAGCTCCTATACAGGGAATATCTACAATGAGCAGTTCTTC.

The rearrangement joins TRBV6-6 to TRBJ1-1, with unresolved D. V shed 7 bases and J shed 0 bases, with 6 bases lying between them. The CDR3 has 12 amino acids. Germline-derived CDR1 and CDR2 are MNHNY and SVGAGI (reference sequence). The CDR3, as DNA: TGTGCCAGCACCCTTATGAACACTGAAGCTTTCTTT. Its protein product is CASTLMNTEAFF.

The chain uses TRBV5-4 and TRBJ2-5; TRBD2 might be the D (5 bases). The CDR3 is 17 amino acids. The germline V and J ends were trimmed by 1 base and 4 bases, with 20 bases remaining between them. Germline V CDR1 and CDR2: SGHNT, YYREEE (reference sequence). CDR3 nucleotides: TGTGCCAGCAGCTTGAAGGGCGGGCGGGCGATTCCAGAGACCCAGTACTTC. Protein product: CASSLKGGRAIPETQYF.

This rearrangement joins TRBV9 to TRBJ2-1; 10 nucleotides agree with TRBD2. Germline assignment: CDR1 SGDLS and CDR2 YYNGEE. With 2 bases clipped from V and 10 bases from J, the junction kept 12 bases outside the gene matches. The CDR3 is 16 amino acids. The CDR3 protein is CASSVGGLAGVGEQFF. The CDR3 coding sequence is TGTGCCAGCAGCGTCGGTGGGCTAGCGGGAGTAGGGGAGCAGTTCTTC.

The V gene is TRBV3-1 (or the pseudogene TRBV3-2), the J gene TRBJ2-1; TRBD2 matches 10 bases. The germline gives CDR1 LGHDT, CDR2 YNNKEL (reference sequence). The CDR3 covers 15 residues. With V trimmed by 6 bases and J by 2 bases, 4 bases remained unmatched. The CDR3 reads CASSSGGTPYNEQFF. The CDR3 DNA reads as TGTGCCAGCAGTAGCGGGGGGACCCCCTACAATGAGCAGTTCTTC.